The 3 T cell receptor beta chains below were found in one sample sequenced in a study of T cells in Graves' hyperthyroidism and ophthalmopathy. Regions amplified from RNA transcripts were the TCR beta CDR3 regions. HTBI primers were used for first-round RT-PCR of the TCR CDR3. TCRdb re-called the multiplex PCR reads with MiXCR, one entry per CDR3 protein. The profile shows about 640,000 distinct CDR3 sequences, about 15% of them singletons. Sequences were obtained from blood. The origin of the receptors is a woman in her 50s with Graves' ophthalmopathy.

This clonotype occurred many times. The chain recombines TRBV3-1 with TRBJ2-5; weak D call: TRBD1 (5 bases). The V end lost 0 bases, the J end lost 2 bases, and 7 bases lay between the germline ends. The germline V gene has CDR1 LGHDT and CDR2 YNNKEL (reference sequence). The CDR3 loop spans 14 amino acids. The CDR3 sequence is CASSQETVQETQYF. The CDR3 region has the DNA TGTGCCAGCAGCCAAGAGACAGTACAAGAGACCCAGTACTTC.

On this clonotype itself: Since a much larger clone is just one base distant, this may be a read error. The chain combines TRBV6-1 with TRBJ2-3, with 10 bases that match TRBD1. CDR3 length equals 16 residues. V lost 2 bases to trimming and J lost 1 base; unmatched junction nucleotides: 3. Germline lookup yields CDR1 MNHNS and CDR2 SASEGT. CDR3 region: CASSESGTGGTDTQYF. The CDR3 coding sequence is TGTGCCAGCAGTGAATCAGGGACAGGGGGCACAGATACGCAGTATTTT.

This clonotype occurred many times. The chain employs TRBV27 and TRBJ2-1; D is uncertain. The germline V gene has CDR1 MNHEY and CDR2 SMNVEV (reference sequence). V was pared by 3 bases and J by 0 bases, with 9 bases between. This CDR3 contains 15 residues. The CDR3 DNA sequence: TGTGCCAGCAGTTTTCAAGTTCGCTCCTACAATGAGCAGTTCTTC. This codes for CASSFQVRSYNEQFF.